The rows below give T cell receptor beta chains drawn from one sample of a study of blood T cell repertoires in COVID-19. The repertoire was sequenced with immunoSEQ multiplex PCR; TCRdb's copy has only in-frame clones and lacks some. The data contain 150,000 to 200,000 clones, approximately 80% of them singletons. Sequences were obtained from PBMCs or T cells enriched from blood (not recorded which). Receptors were obtained from a woman in her sixties who had recovered from COVID-19. Each CDR3 is given with its conserved first and last residue. D genes are given only for firm matches. Size is stated for part of the rows, as once, few or many counts, or as a class when the clone is expanded.

j_call d_call v_call clone_size cdr3_aa cdr3_nt
TRBJ1-1 TRBD1 TRBV7-9 - CASSGQQNTEAFF TGTGCCAGCTCGGGACAGCAGAACACTGAAGCTTTCTTT
TRBJ2-2 TRBD1 TRBV11-2 - CASRPNRGPNTGELFF TGTGCCAGCAGACCGAACAGGGGCCCGAACACCGGGGAGCTGTTTTTT
TRBJ1-2 TRBD1 TRBV18 - CASSHHPTGGGYGYTF TGTGCCAGCTCCCATCACCCGACAGGGGGCGGTTATGGCTACACCTTC
TRBJ1-5 TRBD1 TRBV6-2/TRBV6-3 - CASSLGQENQPQHF TGTGCCAGCAGCCTGGGACAGGAGAATCAGCCCCAGCATTTT
TRBJ1-4 - TRBV7-9 - CASSLGLGLFF TGTGCCAGCAGCTTGGGTCTAGGACTGTTTTTT
TRBJ1-2 - TRBV19 - CASSIGLSNYGYTF TGTGCCAGTAGTATCGGACTGAGCAACTATGGCTACACCTTC
TRBJ1-3 - TRBV6-5 - CASRPRQSSGNTIYF TGTGCCAGCAGACCCAGACAAAGCTCTGGAAACACCATATATTTT
TRBJ2-7 TRBD1 TRBV9 once CASSAGTGDYEQYF TGTGCCAGCAGCGCCGGGACAGGGGACTACGAGCAGTACTTC
TRBJ2-4 TRBD2 TRBV5-1 - CASSQSTSGDKNIQYF TGCGCCAGCAGCCAATCGACTAGCGGGGACAAAAACATTCAGTACTTC
TRBJ1-6 - TRBV5-1 - CASRETGQQALHF TGCGCCAGCAGAGAGACAGGACAGCAGGCCCTCCACTTT
TRBJ1-2 - TRBV2 - CASSGRTGSGHYGYTF TGTGCCAGCAGTGGCCGGACGGGCTCAGGGCACTATGGCTACACCTTC
TRBJ1-1 - TRBV5-6 - CASSSLGYRALNTEAFF TGTGCCAGCAGCTCCCTGGGATACAGGGCCTTGAACACTGAAGCTTTCTTT
TRBJ1-6 - TRBV9 - CASSVGSGVNSPLHF TGTGCCAGCAGCGTGGGGTCGGGGGTTAATTCACCCCTCCACTTT
TRBJ2-1 TRBD1 TRBV5-1 - CASSLDRGSLGEQFF TGCGCCAGCAGCTTGGACAGGGGATCTTTGGGTGAGCAGTTCTTC
TRBJ1-2 - TRBV5-4 - CASSSGTWAHYGYTF TGTGCCAGCAGCTCGGGGACTTGGGCCCACTATGGCTACACCTTC
TRBJ2-7 - TRBV11-2 - CASSSPTRYYEQYF TGTGCCAGCAGCTCCCCGACTCGATACTACGAGCAGTACTTC
TRBJ1-2 - TRBV3-1/TRBV3-2 - CASSQDRYGYTF TGTGCCAGCAGCCAAGATCGCTATGGCTACACCTTC
TRBJ2-1 - TRBV3-1/TRBV3-2 - CASSQEWRDNEQFF TGTGCCAGCAGCCAAGAGTGGAGAGACAATGAGCAGTTCTTC
TRBJ1-2 - TRBV29-1 - CSVHAGYGYTF TGCAGCGTTCATGCGGGGTATGGCTACACCTTC
TRBJ1-6 - TRBV2 - CASSPNSPLHF TGTGCCAGCAGTCCGAATTCACCCCTCCACTTT
TRBJ1-3 - TRBV3-1/TRBV3-2 - CASSLLSSGNTIYF TGTGCCAGCAGCCTACTAAGCTCTGGAAACACCATATATTTT
TRBJ2-7 - TRBV10-2 - CASMGASPYEQYF TGCGCCAGCATGGGGGCTAGCCCCTACGAGCAGTACTTC
TRBJ1-4 - TRBV6-1 - CASSESYSEKLFF TGTGCCAGCAGTGAATCCTACTCTGAAAAACTGTTTTTT
TRBJ2-1 - TRBV5-4 - CASSPGSNEQFF TGTGCCAGCAGCCCGGGGTCTAATGAGCAGTTCTTC
TRBJ2-1 - TRBV7-7 - CASSLGDSHNEQFF TGTGCCAGCAGCTTAGGAGATTCACACAATGAGCAGTTCTTC